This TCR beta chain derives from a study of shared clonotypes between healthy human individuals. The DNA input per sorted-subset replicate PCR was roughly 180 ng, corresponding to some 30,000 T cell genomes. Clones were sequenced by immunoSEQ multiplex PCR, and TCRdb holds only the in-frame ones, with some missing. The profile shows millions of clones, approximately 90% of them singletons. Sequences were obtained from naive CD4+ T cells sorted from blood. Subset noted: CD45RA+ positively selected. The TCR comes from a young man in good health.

The CDR3 is CASSPHDGNTEAFF. DNA of the CDR3: TGTGCCAGCAGCCCTCACGACGGGAACACTGAAGCTTTCTTT. The V gene is TRBV7-2, the J gene TRBJ1-1; the D is unclear. The CDR3 consists of 14 residues. Germline assignment: CDR1 SGHTA and CDR2 FQGNSA. Trimming took off 5 bases at V and 1 base at J, with 11 bases between the two ends. The entire variable domain, with the rest obtained from reference TRBV7-2 and TRBJ1-1, is as follows: GAGVSQSPSNKVTEKGKDVELRCDPISGHTALYWYRQSLGQGLEFLIYFQGNSAPDKSGLPSDRFSAERTGGSVSTLTIQRTQQEDSAVYLCASSPHDGNTEAFFGQGTRLTVV.